Detailed here is one T cell receptor (beta chain). This sample was taken from a study of blood T cell repertoires in COVID-19. For the study at large: PBMCs, B-cell-depleted T cells, or T cells were the source of the cDNA or gDNA that made up the material.

Sequencing was performed with immunoSEQ multiplex PCR; in TCRdb, only in-frame clones are kept and a portion is missing. The sample carries tens of thousands of clones, about 91% recorded once. The receptor's source is a man aged 65 to 85 with active COVID-19. The material sequenced was peripheral blood.

CDR3 sequence reads: CASSPPGGFSYEQYF. The CDR3 DNA reads TGTGCCAGCAGCCCCCCCGGGGGGTTTTCCTACGAGCAGTACTTC. V and J are TRBV5-4 and TRBJ2-7, with TRBD2 matching 7 bases. CDR3 length: 15 residues. The V and J ends lost 4 bases and 1 base, in that order; junction bases with no gene match: 8. The V gene's germline CDR1 is SGHNT and CDR2 YYREEE (reference sequence).